This is a list of T cell receptor beta chains from one sample in a study of T cells after yellow fever vaccination. TCRdb ran MiXCR on the 5' RACE reads and lists one entry per CDR3 protein. This table holds roughly 400,000 distinct CDR3 sequences, around a sixth found once. Sample: PBMCs, taken before the yellow fever booster vaccination. Receptors were obtained from a man aged 18 to 35 who received the YFV17D yellow fever vaccine. Both conserved end residues are part of each CDR3.

V gene,J gene,CDR3 protein
TRBV6-2/TRBV6-3,TRBJ2-3,CASSYSSTPDTQYF
TRBV29-1,TRBJ1-1,CSVGLYRLSTEAFF
TRBV7-3,TRBJ2-3,CASSLCERTSGARDTQYF
TRBV6-5,TRBJ1-2,CASSYSGNGNPGGYTF
TRBV12-3/TRBV12-4,TRBJ2-3,CASSVLASTDTQYF
TRBV11-2,TRBJ2-3,CASRWLRGVESDTQYF
TRBV2,TRBJ2-5,CASSLQGRGKTQYF
TRBV5-1,TRBJ2-3,CASSQLRGGGTDTQYF
TRBV9,TRBJ2-2,CASSVVWNTGELFF
TRBV5-1,TRBJ2-1,CASSLDRGIDEQFF
TRBV15,TRBJ2-2,CASRGLAVGSDTGELFF
TRBV20-1,TRBJ2-2,CSALRTPSDGELFF
TRBV20-1,TRBJ2-5,CSGTRTLETQYF
TRBV6-2/TRBV6-3,TRBJ1-6,CASSPGDRLGSPLHF
TRBV30,TRBJ2-2,CAAGEVGELFF
TRBV10-3,TRBJ1-4,CAISESRWGATNEKLFF
TRBV18,TRBJ2-7,CASSPLGQNYEQYF
TRBV3-1,TRBJ1-2,CASSQALLGGIYGYTF
TRBV6-5,TRBJ2-7,CASSPGTSGNYEQYF
TRBV4-3,TRBJ2-1,CASSHVIGVEGSYEQFF
TRBV10-3,TRBJ2-5,CAISEPGGIKTQYF
TRBV20-1,TRBJ2-2,CSARPANTGELFF
TRBV3-1,TRBJ2-1,CASRLKLGLNNEQFF
TRBV29-1,TRBJ2-3,CSVETSGATDTQYF
TRBV7-9,TRBJ1-1,CASSLGQGIWTEAFF
TRBV4-1,TRBJ1-1,CASSQARGSGTEAFF
TRBV12-3/TRBV12-4,TRBJ2-5,CASSLGAGGSGVETQYF
TRBV4-2,TRBJ1-1,CASTGTNTEAFF
TRBV7-3,TRBJ2-1,CASSLIRGAYNEQFF
TRBV3-1,TRBJ2-1,CASSPTAGATNEQFF
TRBV20-1,TRBJ2-1,CSAGSGGASSYNEQFF
TRBV6-6,TRBJ1-5,CASRRDRESNQPQHF
TRBV4-1,TRBJ1-1,CASSLARLNGAFF
TRBV9,TRBJ2-1,CASSVRLAPYNEQFF
TRBV5-1,TRBJ2-1,CASSPRLAGSYNEQFF
TRBV20-1,TRBJ2-5,CSARAPALGAGETQYF
TRBV20-1,TRBJ1-4,CSATGGFEEKLFF
TRBV29-1,TRBJ1-4,CSVRSDNEKLFF
TRBV2,TRBJ1-1,CASGAMRLPNTEAFF
TRBV7-2,TRBJ2-3,CASSLGRSQGTQYF
TRBV5-1,TRBJ2-1,CASSFRRGGSYNEQFF
TRBV3-1,TRBJ1-2,CASSQGLGTNYGYTF
TRBV6-1,TRBJ2-5,CASSEGAGHETQYF
TRBV7-2,TRBJ1-4,CASSGRGIYEKLFF
TRBV7-2,TRBJ1-4,CASSQPNEKLFF
TRBV7-9,TRBJ2-7,CASSLGRNTYEQYF
TRBV18,TRBJ1-1,CASSPSTGAEAFF
TRBV6-5,TRBJ2-7,CASSYSRETMYEQYF
TRBV6-5,TRBJ1-2,CASSPTPGQGNYGYTF
TRBV27,TRBJ1-5,CASSPAQGIQPQHF
TRBV20-1,TRBJ2-5,CSARDRGGKETQYF
TRBV10-2,TRBJ2-6,CASSDPERSGANVLTF
TRBV5-1,TRBJ2-5,CASSRGRGETQYF
TRBV4-1,TRBJ2-2,CASSQVWRGGYTGELFF
TRBV9,TRBJ2-3,CASSVRTITDTQYF
TRBV18,TRBJ2-1,CASSPHQGLGQGSIEQFF
TRBV9,TRBJ1-6,CASSVVGNINSPLHF
TRBV20-1,TRBJ1-6,CSARDSSGNNNSPLHF